These 21 T cell receptor beta chains were sequenced from one sample in a study of blood T cell repertoires in COVID-19. Some clones are missing from TCRdb's copy, which holds only in-frame ones; the method was immunoSEQ multiplex PCR. The data contain 250,000 to 350,000 clones, roughly 87% of them singletons. The sequenced sample was peripheral blood. The source is a man younger than 30 with active or convalescent COVID-19.

The CDR3 sequence is CASSQVRQGDFNEQYF. The DNA for the CDR3 is TGCGCCAGCAGCCAAGTGAGACAGGGGGATTTCAACGAGCAGTACTTC. The J gene is TRBJ2-7, the V gene TRBV4-1; the match to TRBD1 covers 9 bases. V lost 1 base, J lost 5 bases, and 9 bases stayed unmatched. The CDR3 sequence is 16 residues long. CDR1 is MGHRA and CDR2 is YSYEKL in the germline V gene.

The chain is built from TRBV6-2 or TRBV6-3 and TRBJ2-7; 15 bases line up with TRBD2. The CDR3 spans 19 residues. Germline trimming cut 6 bases from V and 0 bases from J; bases unmatched to any gene: 12. Germline V gene data show CDR1 as MNHEY and CDR2 as SVGEGT. The CDR3 region has the DNA TGTGCCAGCAGCAACAGCCGGACTAGCGGGAGGGGAGTCTCCTACGAGCAGTACTTC. The encoded protein is CASSNSRTSGRGVSYEQYF.

This clone was recorded only once. The chain joins TRBV5-6 to TRBJ1-1; TRBD1 agrees at 10 bases. The CDR3 extends over 18 amino acids. The germline gives CDR1 SGHDT, CDR2 YYEEEE. The J segment lost 2 bases and the V segment lost 0 bases, leaving 10 bases of the junction unmatched. The CDR3 sequence: CASSLESGQGLLNTEAFF. The DNA for the CDR3 is TGTGCCAGCAGCTTGGAATCGGGACAGGGGCTCCTAAACACTGAAGCTTTCTTT.

The chain employs TRBV4-2 and TRBJ2-3; D might be TRBD2 (5 bases). Germline values: CDR1 LGHNA, CDR2 YNFKEQ. Trimming took off 1 base at V and 5 bases at J, with 16 bases between the two ends. The CDR3 has 16 amino acids. The CDR3 DNA follows: TGTGCCAGCAGCCAAGGTACTCCTTCGGGGATAGATACGCAGTATTTT. This codes for CASSQGTPSGIDTQYF.

The rearrangement joins TRBV6-5 to TRBJ2-7, with D possibly being TRBD1 (5 bases). The V end was cut by 0 bases, the J end by 2 bases, with 8 bases between. The CDR3 contains 14 residues. CDR1 MNHEY and CDR2 SVGAGI come from the germline V gene. The CDR3 coding sequence is TGTGCCAGCAGTTACTCGCAGGGTCCCTACGAGCAGTACTTC. Protein: CASSYSQGPYEQYF.

The genes are TRBV6-5 and TRBJ2-7; 11 bases are shared with TRBD2. Germline trimming cut 2 bases from V and 3 bases from J; bases unmatched to any gene: 3. Germline V gene lookup returns CDR1 MNHEY and CDR2 SVGAGI. CDR3 length: 15 amino acids. CDR3 in amino acids: CASSYASGGIYEQYF. In nucleotides, the CDR3 is TGTGCCAGCAGTTACGCTAGCGGGGGGATCTACGAGCAGTACTTC.

The genes are TRBV27 and TRBJ1-1; TRBD1 matches 7 bases. Germline V gene lookup returns CDR1 MNHEY and CDR2 SMNVEV (reference sequence). With 5 bases clipped from V and 2 bases from J, the junction kept 5 bases outside the gene matches. The CDR3 extends over 14 amino acids. CDR3 region: CASSLTGFNTEAFF. DNA of the CDR3: TGTGCCAGCAGTCTGACAGGGTTTAACACTGAAGCTTTCTTT.

The chain combines TRBV28 with TRBJ2-3; weak D call: TRBD2 (6 bases). The CDR3 length is 16 residues. V was pared by 5 bases and J by 0 bases, with 15 bases between. Germline V lookup: CDR1 MDHEN, CDR2 SYDVKM. The CDR3 DNA follows: TGTGCCAGCAGTGCCGCCGGGACTGCTAGCACAGATACGCAGTATTTT. As protein: CASSAAGTASTDTQYF. Together with reference TRBV28 and TRBJ2-3, the CDR3 gives the full variable domain: DVKVTQSSRYLVKRTGEKVFLECVQDMDHENMFWYRQDPGLGLRLIYFSYDVKMKEKGDIPEGYSVSREKKERFSLILESASTNQTSMYLCASSAAGTASTDTQYFGPGTRLTVL.

In its sample, this clone was seen once. The J gene is TRBJ1-5, the V gene TRBV7-2; D gene ambiguous. This CDR3 is 11 amino acids long. Germline assignment: CDR1 SGHTA and CDR2 FQGNSA. Trimming shortened V by 1 base and J by 11 bases, and 6 bases separated the two germline ends. The CDR3 spells CASSLGGAQHF. The CDR3 DNA reads TGTGCCAGCAGCTTAGGGGGAGCCCAGCATTTT.

The rearrangement uses TRBV4-3 and TRBJ2-5, with TRBD1 matching 9 bases. J gave up 3 bases and V 3 bases, and 5 bases lay outside the gene matches. CDR3 length: 15 residues. Germline V lookup: CDR1 LGHNA, CDR2 YSLEER. Here the CDR3 DNA reads TGCGCCAGCAGCCAGACCGGGACAGGGAAAGAGACCCAGTACTTC. Protein: CASSQTGTGKETQYF.

The chain combines TRBV7-9 with TRBJ1-4; D gene uncertain. The CDR3 extends over 14 amino acids. CDR1 SEHNR and CDR2 FQNEAQ come from the germline V gene (reference sequence). V was cut by 1 base and J by 8 bases, with 11 bases left in between. CDR3 sequence reads: CASSLVWGEEKLFF. CDR3 bases: TGTGCCAGCAGCTTAGTTTGGGGAGAGGAAAAACTGTTTTTT.

The genes are TRBV11-3 and TRBJ2-1, with TRBD2 matching over 10 bases. The CDR3 is made up of 15 amino acids. Germline CDR1 reads SGHNT; CDR2 reads YENEEA. V trimming: 5 bases; J trimming: 3 bases; junction bases outside the gene matches: 4. CDR3 sequence: CASSARLAGYNEQFF. The CDR3, as DNA: TGTGCCAGCAGCGCCCGACTAGCGGGCTACAATGAGCAGTTCTTC.

The chain links TRBV10-3 to TRBJ2-7, with 7 bases that match TRBD2. The CDR3 consists of 15 residues. Germline trimming cut 11 bases from V and 2 bases from J; bases unmatched to any gene: 15. Per the germline V gene, CDR1 is ENHRY and CDR2 is SYGVKD. Written as DNA, the CDR3 is TGTGCCTCCGGGGGGTACCGGGACTTGACCTACGAGCAGTACTTC. It yields the protein CASGGYRDLTYEQYF.

The CDR3 loop reads CASGQRLAADTQYF. CDR3 coding DNA: TGTGCCAGCGGGCAGAGGCTAGCGGCAGATACGCAGTATTTT. The V call is TRBV6-5, the J call TRBJ2-3; TRBD2 matches at 7 bases. Germline V CDR1 and CDR2: MNHEY, SVGAGI. The CDR3 has 14 amino acids. With 8 bases clipped from V and 4 bases from J, the junction kept 9 bases outside the gene matches.

The V and J genes are TRBV7-6 and TRBJ1-1; D is possibly TRBD1 (6 bases). In germline, CDR1 is SGHVS, CDR2 FNYEAQ. The CDR3 loop spans 17 amino acids. Trimming removed 0 bases from V and 5 bases from J, with 19 bases in between. The CDR3 protein is CASSLASGGRRWTEAFF. DNA for the CDR3: TGTGCCAGCAGCTTAGCGTCGGGGGGCCGCCGGTGGACTGAAGCTTTCTTT.

This chain joins TRBV5-4 and TRBJ2-1; the match to TRBD2 covers 8 bases. This CDR3 region has 18 residues. V was clipped by 3 bases and J by 4 bases; unmatched bases: 15. The germline V gene encodes CDR1 SGHNT and CDR2 YYREEE (reference sequence). CDR3 bases: TGTGCCAGCAGCTCCCGGGGTCAACTAGCGGAAATGTACAATGAGCAGTTCTTC. Residues: CASSSRGQLAEMYNEQFF. Together with reference TRBV5-4 and TRBJ2-1, the CDR3 gives the full variable domain: ETGVTQSPTHLIKTRGQQVTLRCSSQSGHNTVSWYQQALGQGPQFIFQYYREEENGRGNFPPRFSGLQFPNYSSELNVNALELDDSALYLCASSSRGQLAEMYNEQFFGPGTRLTVL.

The chain joins TRBV29-1 to TRBJ1-2, with 8 bases that match TRBD1. V gave up 4 bases and J gave up 8 bases; unmatched junction bases: 15. The CDR3 has 15 amino acids. Germline V CDR1 and CDR2: SQVTM, ANQGSEA. The CDR3 DNA reads as TGCAGCGTTGGCAGAGGACAGGGTGACAGTCTGGGCTACACCTTC. It yields the protein CSVGRGQGDSLGYTF.

This clone has more than one count but fewer than ten. This rearrangement joins TRBV5-5 to TRBJ2-7; D perhaps matches TRBD2 (5 bases). This CDR3 contains 14 residues. Trimming left V 0 bases short and J 7 bases short, with 14 bases between. Germline assignment: CDR1 SGHKS and CDR2 YYEKEE (reference sequence). Here the CDR3 reads CASSLEGTTGEQYF. The DNA of the CDR3 is TGTGCCAGCAGCTTGGAAGGCACGACGGGAGAGCAGTACTTC.

This chain joins TRBV15 and TRBJ2-5; the D is unclear. This CDR3 spans 16 amino acids. V lost 0 bases, J lost 5 bases, and 16 bases lay in between. Germline-derived CDR1 and CDR2 are LNHNV and YYDKDF (reference sequence). For the CDR3, the DNA is TGTGCCACCAGCAGAGATCGCGGCAGCCCCCGGGAGACCCAGTACTTC. Residues: CATSRDRGSPRETQYF. The variable domain in full, with the rest retrieved from reference TRBV15 and TRBJ2-5, is DAMVIQNPRYQVTQFGKPVTLSCSQTLNHNVMYWYQQKSSQAPKLLFHYYDKDFNNEADTPDNFQSRRPNTSFCFLDIRSPGLGDTAMYLCATSRDRGSPRETQYFGPGTRLLVL.

This clone turned up a few times. The chain couples TRBV19 to TRBJ1-6; TRBD1 aligns across 7 bases. Trimming cost V 7 bases and J 8 bases; bases outside gene matches: 11. Germline V gene data show CDR1 as LNHDA and CDR2 as SQIVND (reference sequence). This CDR3 spans 15 amino acids. The CDR3 spells CASNPTGTGYSPLHF. The CDR3, as DNA: TGTGCCAGTAACCCGACAGGGACGGGTTATTCACCCCTCCACTTT.

CDR3 in DNA: TGTGCCAGCAGAGCACCGGGACTGGGATACACAGATACGCAGTATTTT. Amino acids: CASRAPGLGYTDTQYF. V gene TRBV28 combines with J gene TRBJ2-3; maybe TRBD2 (6 bases). The length of the CDR3 is 16 residues. Per germline, CDR1 MDHEN and CDR2 SYDVKM. V gave up 6 bases and J gave up 2 bases, with 18 bases separating them.